What follows are 29 T cell receptor beta chains derived from one specimen sequenced in a study of blood T cell repertoires in COVID-19. The repertoire was sequenced with immunoSEQ multiplex PCR; TCRdb's copy has only in-frame clones and lacks some. The sample lists 15,000 to 20,000 clones, 70% to 90% occurring once. Sample: peripheral blood. The receptors originated from a human donor in a cohort sampled during active COVID-19.

This clone appeared a single time. J is TRBJ1-5 and V is TRBV5-1; D possibly corresponds to TRBD1 (5 bases). V gave up 4 bases and J gave up 6 bases, with 11 bases separating them. The CDR3 length is 13 residues. CDR1 is SGHRS and CDR2 is YFSETQ in the germline V gene. CDR3 DNA: TGCGCCAGCAGCGGGGGGGTTGGTCAGCCCCAGCATTTT. Protein product: CASSGGVGQPQHF.

The genes are TRBV7-2 and TRBJ2-3; TRBD2 is a possible D gene (5 bases). Germline assignment: CDR1 SGHTA and CDR2 FQGNSA. V was shortened by 5 bases and J by 4 bases, with 13 bases between the two germline ends. This CDR3 spans 14 amino acids. The CDR3 protein is CASSPKGASDTQYF. DNA of the CDR3: TGTGCCAGCAGCCCCAAGGGAGCCTCAGATACGCAGTATTTT.

The genes are TRBV5-1 and TRBJ1-1, with no clear D. The CDR3 is 16 residues long. CDR1 and CDR2 (germline): SGHRS, YFSETQ. Trimming took 0 bases from V and 0 from J, leaving 12 bases between them. The CDR3 nucleotides are TGCGCCAGCAGCTTGGTAGGGAGGGCCATGAACACTGAAGCTTTCTTT. Translating it yields CASSLVGRAMNTEAFF.

This clone was seen once. This chain uses TRBV9 with TRBJ2-2; 9 bases align to TRBD2. After removal of 4 bases from V and 5 bases from J, the junction contained 9 bases not matched to a gene. Germline CDR1 reads SGDLS; CDR2 reads YYNGEE. The CDR3 length is 16 residues. The CDR3 coding sequence is TGTGCCAGCAGCCCCTCCGGGACTAGCTCAACCGGGGAGCTGTTTTTT. This sequence encodes CASSPSGTSSTGELFF.

The chain employs TRBV19 and TRBJ1-1, with D perhaps TRBD1 (6 bases). The CDR3 extends over 13 amino acids. V gave up 4 bases and J gave up 0 bases, with 6 bases separating them. CDR1 LNHDA and CDR2 SQIVND come from the germline V gene (reference sequence). The CDR3 sequence is CASSRTVNTEAFF. In DNA form, the CDR3 reads TGTGCCAGTAGTAGGACAGTGAACACTGAAGCTTTCTTT.

V gene TRBV6-5 combines with J gene TRBJ2-1, with 13 nucleotides matching TRBD2. CDR1 and CDR2 from the germline V gene are MNHEY and SVGAGI. The length of the CDR3 is 15 residues. V dropped 6 bases and J dropped 6; count of bases not matched to a gene: 5. The DNA of the CDR3 is TGTGCCAGCAGCTACCGGACTAGCGGGAGCAATGAGCAGTTCTTC. Translation gives CASSYRTSGSNEQFF.

The chain recombines TRBV7-9 with TRBJ1-2; perhaps TRBD1 as D (6 bases). This CDR3 has 13 amino acids. Germline V lookup: CDR1 SEHNR, CDR2 FQNEAQ (reference sequence). V was trimmed by 5 bases and J by 3 bases, leaving 10 bases between them. CDR3 in DNA: TGTGCCAGCAGCCAGGGGCAGTACTATGGCTACACCTTC. Translated, it gives CASSQGQYYGYTF.

The V gene is TRBV25-1, the J gene TRBJ1-1; 9 nucleotides line up with TRBD1. J was trimmed by 0 bases and V by 2 bases; bases with no gene match: 4. Looked up from germline, CDR1 is MGHDK and CDR2 is SYGVNS. The CDR3 is 16 residues long. The CDR3 is CASSERGTGMNTEAFF. The CDR3 DNA is TGTGCCAGCAGTGAAAGAGGGACAGGGATGAACACTGAAGCTTTCTTT. The full variable domain, with the rest looked up from reference TRBV25-1 and TRBJ1-1, is EADIYQTPRYLVIGTGKKITLECSQTMGHDKMYWYQQDPGMELHLIHYSYGVNSTEKGDLSSESTVSRIRTEHFPLTLESARPSHTSQYLCASSERGTGMNTEAFFGQGTRLTVV.

This chain joins TRBV30 and TRBJ1-4; a weak D match, TRBD1 (5 bases). Germline CDR1 GTSNPN, CDR2 SVGIG (reference sequence). The CDR3 consists of 13 residues. The V and J ends lost 2 bases and 8 bases respectively, with 12 bases between them. DNA of the CDR3: TGTGCCTGGAGTCGCGGGGGTGGGGAAAAACTGTTTTTT. Residues: CAWSRGGGEKLFF.

The CDR3 coding sequence is TGTGCCAGCAGCTTAACGGGACAGGTTTCCCGTACTGGGGCCAACGTCCTGACTTTC. Translating gives CASSLTGQVSRTGANVLTF. The chain has TRBV9 and TRBJ2-6; 8 bases are a match to TRBD1. This CDR3 contains 19 residues. Germline V gives CDR1 SGDLS, CDR2 YYNGEE. V lost 4 bases, J lost 2 bases, and 14 bases stayed unmatched.

This sequence joins TRBV25-1 and TRBJ2-3; 10 nucleotides align to TRBD2. Losses at the gene ends were 3 bases for V and 5 bases for J; bases not matched to a gene: 5. Germline-derived CDR1 and CDR2 are MGHDK and SYGVNS. The CDR3 extends over 15 amino acids. The CDR3 coding sequence is TGTGCCAGCAGTGATCCCCGGACTAGCGGAGATACGCAGTATTTT. As protein: CASSDPRTSGDTQYF.

CDR3 DNA sequence: TGTGCCAGCAGCTTAGTGGGGGAGGGCGAGCAGTACTTC. Translating it yields CASSLVGEGEQYF. The rearrangement joins TRBV7-9 to TRBJ2-7; TRBD2 agrees at 7 bases. There are 13 residues in the CDR3. Germline CDR1 is SEHNR and CDR2 is FQNEAQ (reference sequence). J gave up 6 bases and V 1 base, and 3 bases lay outside the gene matches.

This sequence joins TRBV11-1 and TRBJ2-3; TRBD1 might be the D (5 bases). The CDR3 runs 15 residues. The germline gives CDR1 SGHAT, CDR2 FQDESV (reference sequence). Trimming took off 2 bases at V and 0 bases at J, with 9 bases between the two ends. CDR3 nucleotide sequence: TGTGCCAGCAGCTTAATAGGGGATAGCACAGATACGCAGTATTTT. It encodes CASSLIGDSTDTQYF.

The gene calls are TRBV5-1 and TRBJ2-1; 10 positions match TRBD2. CDR1 and CDR2 (germline): SGHRS, YFSETQ. J gave up 3 bases and V 7 bases, and 10 bases lay outside the gene matches. The CDR3 is 16 residues long. CDR3 loop: CASSPLAGALYNEQFF. The CDR3 nucleotides read TGCGCCAGCTCGCCCCTAGCGGGAGCGCTCTACAATGAGCAGTTCTTC.

This chain uses TRBV5-6 with TRBJ1-3, with no clear D. V was pared by 0 bases and J by 5 bases, with 9 bases between. Germline CDR1 reads SGHDT; CDR2 reads YYEEEE. The CDR3 extends over 14 amino acids. DNA of the CDR3: TGTGCCAGCAGCTTGGTGGGAGGTAGAAACACCATATATTTT. It is translated as CASSLVGGRNTIYF.

The chain couples TRBV19 to TRBJ2-2; D may be TRBD1 (6 bases). Per the germline V gene, CDR1 is LNHDA and CDR2 is SQIVND (reference sequence). V lost 3 bases and J lost 4, with 12 bases in between. The CDR3 loop spans 15 amino acids. This CDR3 reads CASSMVQGATGELFF. The CDR3 region has the DNA TGTGCCAGTAGTATGGTACAGGGTGCCACCGGGGAGCTGTTTTTT.

The rearrangement uses TRBV19 and TRBJ2-7; 9 bases fit TRBD1. This CDR3 is built from 17 residues. CDR1 is LNHDA and CDR2 is SQIVND in the germline V gene (reference sequence). V shed 1 base and J 0 bases; nucleotides not matched to a gene: 7. CDR3: CASSIGTGAPSSYEQYF. The DNA of the CDR3 is TGTGCCAGTAGTATAGGGACAGGGGCCCCTAGCTCCTACGAGCAGTACTTC.

This clone was seen more than once but under ten times. The V and J genes are TRBV4-2 and TRBJ2-7; TRBD1 agrees at 7 bases. Germline lookup yields CDR1 LGHNA and CDR2 YNFKEQ. The V gene end was trimmed by 4 bases and the J gene end by 2 bases; junction bases not matched to a gene: 14. There are 17 residues in the CDR3. CDR3 in amino acids: CASSPGQPASVPYEQYF. CDR3 nucleotide sequence: TGTGCCAGCAGCCCGGGACAGCCGGCATCGGTTCCCTACGAGCAGTACTTC.

A few counts support this clone. The chain couples TRBV5-1 to TRBJ1-5; possible D gene TRBD1, 6 bases. Trimming took off 4 bases at V and 2 bases at J, with 10 bases between the two ends. CDR1 and CDR2 from the germline V gene are SGHRS and YFSETQ. CDR3 length: 14 residues. CDR3 loop: CASSIEGGNQPQHF. The CDR3 DNA is TGCGCCAGCAGCATCGAGGGGGGCAATCAGCCCCAGCATTTT. Full variable domain (outside the CDR3, taken from reference TRBV5-1 and TRBJ1-5): KAGVTQTPRYLIKTRGQQVTLSCSPISGHRSVSWYQQTPGQGLQFLFEYFSETQRNKGNFPGRFSGRQFSNSRSEMNVSTLELGDSALYLCASSIEGGNQPQHFGDGTRLSIL.

The chain has TRBV10-3 and TRBJ1-1, with 9 bases fitting TRBD1. CDR3 size: 14 residues. V lost 7 bases and J lost 1; bases outside the gene matches: 4. The V gene's germline CDR1 is ENHRY and CDR2 SYGVKD. The CDR3 here is CAITRDRENTEAFF. The CDR3, as DNA: TGTGCCATCACCCGGGACAGGGAGAACACTGAAGCTTTCTTT.

This chain joins TRBV4-1 and TRBJ1-5; 12 bases fit TRBD1. With 0 bases clipped from V and 1 base from J, the junction kept 4 bases outside the gene matches. The CDR3 is 18 amino acids. CDR1 and CDR2 (germline): MGHRA, YSYEKL. DNA for the CDR3: TGCGCCAGCAGCCAAGAGGGGACAGGGGGCTTGAGCAATCAGCCCCAGCATTTT. This sequence encodes CASSQEGTGGLSNQPQHF.

This chain joins TRBV3-1 (or the pseudogene TRBV3-2) and TRBJ1-3; weak D call: TRBD1 (6 bases). Trimming pared 2 bases from V and 1 base from J, leaving 12 bases between. Germline V lookup: CDR1 LGHDT, CDR2 YNNKEL (reference sequence). CDR3 size: 16 residues. Here the CDR3 reads CASSQFTGFSGNTIYF. CDR3 nucleotide sequence: TGTGCCAGCAGCCAATTTACAGGGTTTTCTGGAAACACCATATATTTT.

In DNA form, the CDR3 reads TGTGCCAGCAGCCCTACAGGGCTGGGGACAGATACGCAGTATTTT. Translating it yields CASSPTGLGTDTQYF. This chain links TRBV5-6 with TRBJ2-3; the D gene is possibly TRBD1 (6 bases). The CDR3 is 15 amino acids. V was trimmed by 4 bases and J by 3 bases, leaving 15 bases between them. Germline values: CDR1 SGHDT, CDR2 YYEEEE.

V is TRBV7-9 and J is TRBJ2-3; possibly TRBD2 for D (5 bases). Looked up from germline, CDR1 is SEHNR and CDR2 is FQNEAQ (reference sequence). The germline V and J ends were trimmed by 10 bases and 8 bases, with 22 bases remaining between them. The CDR3 contains 14 residues. The CDR3 nucleotides read TGTGCCACCCCACGATCGGGTGGGAGTGGTACGCAGTATTTT. This gives the protein CATPRSGGSGTQYF.

The J gene is TRBJ2-5, the V gene TRBV5-1, with 10 bases matching TRBD2. V lost 5 bases to trimming and J lost 4 bases; unmatched junction nucleotides: 8. CDR1 and CDR2 (germline): SGHRS, YFSETQ. The length of the CDR3 is 15 residues. CDR3 DNA sequence: TGCGCCAGCAGGTCCAGCGGGGGGGCCGGAGAGACCCAGTACTTC. Protein sequence: CASRSSGGAGETQYF.

This chain connects TRBV7-9 to TRBJ2-5; perhaps TRBD1 as D (6 bases). Trimming pared 1 base from V and 9 bases from J, leaving 6 bases between. Looked up from germline, CDR1 is SEHNR and CDR2 is FQNEAQ (reference sequence). This CDR3 is 11 amino acids long. This CDR3 is CASSLEGAQYF. CDR3 nucleotides: TGTGCCAGCAGCTTAGAGGGGGCCCAGTACTTC.

The V call is TRBV6-5, the J call TRBJ1-4, with D unresolved. This CDR3 is 16 amino acids long. V was cut by 6 bases and J by 4 bases, with 18 bases left in between. Germline CDR1 and CDR2: MNHEY and SVGAGI. For the CDR3, the DNA is TGTGCCAGCAGGTACACAAGCGCGGTTGGTAATGAAAAACTGTTTTTT. Encoded protein: CASRYTSAVGNEKLFF.

J is TRBJ2-1 and V is TRBV5-4, with 15 bases aligning to TRBD2. Germline V gene lookup returns CDR1 SGHNT and CDR2 YYREEE (reference sequence). The length of the CDR3 is 17 residues. Losses at the gene ends were 3 bases for V and 4 bases for J; bases not matched to a gene: 5. CDR3 in amino acids: CASSYGLAGGIYNEQFF. The CDR3 coding sequence is TGTGCCAGCAGCTACGGACTAGCGGGAGGGATTTACAATGAGCAGTTCTTC.

Notes on this clone: The same CDR3 is also encoded by other DNA sequences in this sample. The chain recombines TRBV5-1 with TRBJ1-1; 7 bases match TRBD1. The germline V gene has CDR1 SGHRS and CDR2 YFSETQ. The CDR3 is made up of 14 amino acids. V lost 1 base and J lost 1; bases outside the gene matches: 1. The CDR3 DNA reads as TGCGCCAGCAGCTTGCAGGGGGGGAACACTGAAGCTTTCTTT. Protein sequence: CASSLQGGNTEAFF. Filled out from reference TRBV5-1 and TRBJ1-1, the complete variable domain reads KAGVTQTPRYLIKTRGQQVTLSCSPISGHRSVSWYQQTPGQGLQFLFEYFSETQRNKGNFPGRFSGRQFSNSRSEMNVSTLELGDSALYLCASSLQGGNTEAFFGQGTRLTVV.